A selection of T cell receptor beta chains follows, all from one sample in a study of T cells in Graves' hyperthyroidism and ophthalmopathy. Each CDR3 protein is one row after TCRdb ran MiXCR on the multiplex PCR reads. The repertoire includes a few hundred thousand distinct CDR3 sequences, under 60% of them detected once, and approximately 8.4% sits in the top ten. Sequencing was done on a sample of peripheral blood or thyroid tissue (not recorded which). These receptor sequences come from a woman aged 18-29 years with Graves' hyperthyroidism. The conserved cysteine and the conserved F or W are not part of the CDR3 here.

J gene | V gene | CDR3 protein
TRBJ2-7 | TRBV18 | ASTDGVPEQY
TRBJ2-2 | TRBV12-3/TRBV12-4 | ASSPDPGQGANGGELF
TRBJ2-7 | TRBV20-1 | SARDPAGQY
TRBJ1-3 | TRBV19 | ATRQVSGNTIY
TRBJ2-2 | TRBV5-1 | ASRNGPRELF
TRBJ1-5 | TRBV12-3/TRBV12-4 | ASSFAYNQPQH
TRBJ1-2 | TRBV5-1 | ASSLGTGEWYGYT
TRBJ2-7 | TRBV2 | ASSAGQFSYEQY
TRBJ1-5 | TRBV19 | ASSIWGASQPQH
TRBJ2-2 | TRBV9 | ASSVGGGWSPRELF
TRBJ2-3 | TRBV24-1 | ASSLADYTSTDTQY
TRBJ2-2 | TRBV20-1 | SARSTGVTGGLF
TRBJ2-7 | TRBV7-2 | ASSQPVRGREQY
TRBJ1-3 | TRBV5-5 | ASSYGTAGNTIY
TRBJ2-2 | TRBV7-9 | ASGRTDNTGELF
TRBJ1-6 | TRBV9 | ASSVEPGINPPLH
TRBJ1-2 | TRBV29-1 | SSYNGQGAGGYT
TRBJ1-1 | TRBV20-1 | SARQGQAF
TRBJ2-3 | TRBV7-3 | ASSSERTDTQY
TRBJ2-7 | TRBV7-2 | ASSRGLSYEQY
TRBJ2-2 | TRBV2 | ASSMDRANTGELF
TRBJ1-5 | TRBV14 | ASSQPIGDQPQH
TRBJ2-7 | TRBV7-9 | ASSREAGGPREQY
TRBJ2-2 | TRBV4-2 | ASSLLRSVSLSTGELF
TRBJ2-7 | TRBV5-5 | ASSPRQGLRSYEQY
TRBJ2-7 | TRBV10-3 | AISERSTGSYEQY
TRBJ1-4 | TRBV19 | ASNLAQGNANEKLF
TRBJ2-2 | TRBV9 | ASSGGTPTGELF
TRBJ1-1 | TRBV5-4 | ASSLGQGEAEAF
TRBJ2-2 | TRBV13 | ASRWTSAGELF
TRBJ1-1 | TRBV10-3 | AISAGRAEMNTEAF
TRBJ2-5 | TRBV15 | ATSSQDRGTQY
TRBJ1-2 | TRBV11-1 | ASSRGQGGSGYT
TRBJ1-1 | TRBV7-3 | ASSPDTGGRTEAF
TRBJ2-1 | TRBV19 | ASVRDYDNEQF
TRBJ1-1 | TRBV7-3 | ASTRAVGTEAF
TRBJ1-3 | TRBV20-1 | SVMGLTSSGNTIY
TRBJ2-2 | TRBV5-5 | ASSPGPTDTGELF
TRBJ2-3 | TRBV4-3 | ASSQRETGDTQY
TRBJ1-2 | TRBV7-2 | ASSTDRAGYT
TRBJ2-6 | TRBV6-1 | AGRTGGNTEA
TRBJ2-5 | TRBV5-8 | ASSLAFQETQY
TRBJ2-5 | TRBV6-5 | ASSTWTGPQETQY
TRBJ1-5 | TRBV7-9 | ASSHGAGDDNQPQH
TRBJ1-4 | TRBV9 | ASSDDREYEKLF
TRBJ2-2 | TRBV25-1 | ASSELAGRGTGELF
TRBJ1-5 | TRBV2 | ASSDGTQPQH
TRBJ1-3 | TRBV7-2 | ASSLGPGRGNTIY
TRBJ2-5 | TRBV29-1 | SLDRPPYQETQY
TRBJ2-7 | TRBV2 | ASSRTGVGEQY
TRBJ2-7 | TRBV4-1 | ASSQAFSGSYEQY